This T cell receptor (beta chain) was obtained from a study of control samples from healthy donors and cancer patients (dated by TCRdb to 2020 to 2021). Comments on this clone: Its antigen specificity is not known. Base qualities are missing; no much larger clone stands one base away.

The trim is 6 bases for V and 6 bases for J, with a gap of 11 bases between the germline ends. The CDR3 has 11 amino acids, counting the end cysteine and phenylalanine. Just CDR3 DNA is preserved here, 33 bases in frame from base 1. As encoded in the germline V gene, CDR1 is SQVTM while CDR2 is ANQGSEA. To prepare the library, the immunoSEQ multiplex PCR assay was applied. TCRdb mirrors the immuneACCESS table, restricted to in-frame sequences. Some clones are absent from its copies; in checked studies, under half trace to an unresolved V gene, and the reason for the others is unknown. The sample profile shows roughly 88,000 clones; 91% of them were found once. The ten largest clones take up 17% of the sample.

The sample comprised blood. The rearranged segments are TRBV29-1 and TRBJ1-2, with no confidently assigned D gene. This receptor was identified in a man aged 45 to 65 in good health. The DNA is as follows: TGCAGCGTGGACCTAAGCCATGGCTACACCTTC. This codes for CSVDLSHGYTF.